This T cell receptor (beta chain) comes out of a study of early T cells in non-severe SARS-CoV-2 infection. TCRdb passed the 5' RACE reads through MiXCR, listing each CDR3 protein once. The sample holds over 30,000 distinct CDR3 sequences, around 5.7% seen once. This clonotype was counted ten times or more. V was pared by 2 bases and J by 7 bases, with 11 bases between. The CDR3 spans 13 residues. Looked up from germline, CDR1 is KGHSH and CDR2 is LQKENI. This receptor was taken from an adult who was a healthcare worker with PCR-confirmed SARS-CoV-2 infection or an uninfected control (not recorded which). The chain has TRBV18 and TRBJ1-2; no clear D gene. Sequenced input: whole blood. The CDR3 spells CASSPRVASGYTF. For the CDR3, the DNA is TGTGCCAGCTCACCAAGGGTAGCGAGTGGCTACACCTTC.